These 29 T cell receptor beta chains originate from one sample sequenced in a study of T cells after yellow fever vaccination. TCRdb analysed the 5' RACE reads with MiXCR anew, one entry per CDR3 protein. The sample has 46,000 or so distinct CDR3 sequences, 6% to 7% seen once; the top ten hold over 9.5%. This sample comprised PBMCs, either bulk or a sorted T-cell subset (CD4+, CD8+, memory, or dextramer-sorted; not recorded which), obtained 45 days after the yellow fever booster vaccination. The origin of the receptors is a man under 40 who received the YFV17D yellow fever vaccine.

This clonotype has just a few counts. The gene calls are TRBV7-8 and TRBJ2-7; D remains unclear. The V gene's germline CDR1 is SGHVS and CDR2 FQNEAQ. The CDR3 extends over 15 amino acids. V lost 0 bases, J lost 0 bases, and 9 bases lay in between. CDR3 DNA: TGTGCCAGCAGCTTAGCCATGGCTGCCTCCTACGAGCAGTACTTC. Protein product: CASSLAMAASYEQYF.

V is TRBV11-2 and J is TRBJ2-5; perhaps D is TRBD1 or TRBD2 (5 bases each). Germline V CDR1 and CDR2: SGHAT, FQNNGV. The CDR3 covers 13 residues. Trimming shortened V by 5 bases and J by 5 bases, and 12 bases separated the two germline ends. In nucleotides, the CDR3 is TGTGCCAGCAGCCGGGGCCTGGGGGAGACCCAGTACTTC. Translated, it gives CASSRGLGETQYF.

This clonotype was seen repeatedly, ten times or more. The chain couples TRBV9 to TRBJ2-6; D may be TRBD1 or TRBD2 (5 bases each). Germline V gene sequence: CDR1 SGDLS, CDR2 YYNGEE. Trimming pared 3 bases from V and 0 bases from J, leaving 13 bases between. This CDR3 is built from 17 residues. CDR3 loop: CASSAFRGDSGANVLTF. In nucleotides, the CDR3 is TGTGCCAGCAGCGCCTTTAGGGGAGACTCTGGGGCCAACGTCCTGACTTTC. The full variable domain, completed using reference TRBV9 and TRBJ2-6, is DSGVTQTPKHLITATGQRVTLRCSPRSGDLSVYWYQQSLDQGLQFLIQYYNGEERAKGNILERFSAQQFPDLHSELNLSSLELGDSALYFCASSAFRGDSGANVLTFGAGSRLTVL.

This clonotype is medium-sized in the sample. V and J are TRBV20-1 and TRBJ2-1; TRBD2 matches 9 bases. Germline V CDR1 and CDR2: DFQATT, SNEGSKA (reference sequence). The V segment lost 6 bases and the J segment 9 bases; nucleotides outside the gene matches: 9. The CDR3 length is 13 residues. Written as DNA, the CDR3 is TGCAGTGCGGGACTAGCCCGACCGGGTGAGCAGTTCTTC. Translating it yields CSAGLARPGEQFF.

This clonotype was recorded many times. This chain connects TRBV15 to TRBJ2-7; D is tentatively TRBD1 or TRBD2 (5 bases each). The CDR3 loop spans 14 amino acids. V lost 3 bases and J 0 bases, leaving 9 bases between the germline ends. Germline V gene sequence: CDR1 LNHNV, CDR2 YYDKDF (reference sequence). CDR3 sequence (DNA): TGTGCCACCAGCAGCCGGGACGTCTCCTACGAGCAGTACTTC. This sequence encodes CATSSRDVSYEQYF.

This clonotype came up many times. The chain employs TRBV29-1 and TRBJ2-1; D call uncertain. The V gene's germline CDR1 is SQVTM and CDR2 ANQGSEA. The length of the CDR3 is 14 residues. V lost 1 base, J lost 9 bases, and 16 bases lay in between. CDR3 DNA: TGCAGCGTTGAAGGGGCCGGGTCTGAGAGTGAGCAGTTCTTC. It specifies CSVEGAGSESEQFF.

This clonotype occurred many times. The V and J genes are TRBV27 and TRBJ1-5, with D unclear. Deletions cut 3 bases from V and 0 bases from J, with 6 bases between. Germline V lookup: CDR1 MNHEY, CDR2 SMNVEV (reference sequence). The CDR3 spans 14 residues. The DNA for the CDR3 is TGTGCCAGCAGTTTTGAAGCTAGCAATCAGCCCCAGCATTTT. Its translation: CASSFEASNQPQHF.

The table lists this clonotype with many counts. The chain combines TRBV29-1 with TRBJ2-1, with TRBD2 as a possible D gene (5 bases). The CDR3 covers 16 residues. V lost 4 bases and J lost 0, with 16 bases in between. The germline gives CDR1 SQVTM, CDR2 ANQGSEA. CDR3 in amino acids: CSVGEAGSGSYNEQFF. The CDR3 nucleotides are TGCAGCGTTGGAGAGGCGGGCTCTGGCTCCTACAATGAGCAGTTCTTC.

This clonotype has at least ten counts. The chain carries TRBV5-8 and TRBJ2-3; TRBD2 matches 13 bases. The CDR3 spans 16 residues. Looked up from germline, CDR1 is SGHTS and CDR2 is YDEGEE. Losses at the gene ends were 4 bases for V and 5 bases for J; bases not matched to a gene: 7. The CDR3 protein is CASSGGLAGRGDTQYF. In nucleotides, the CDR3 is TGTGCCAGCAGCGGGGGACTAGCGGGGCGGGGAGATACGCAGTATTTT.

As regards this clonotype: It may be a read error: a sequence one base away is much more abundant. The V and J genes are TRBV6-6 and TRBJ2-4; D is unclear. The length of the CDR3 is 11 residues. Germline loops: CDR1 MNHNY, CDR2 SVGAGI (reference sequence). Trimming shortened V by 10 bases and J by 9 bases, and 13 bases separated the two germline ends. Here the CDR3 reads CATNAMSIQYF. In DNA, the CDR3 is TGTGCCACCAACGCTATGAGCATTCAGTACTTC.

The chain recombines TRBV6-5 with TRBJ2-3; TRBD1 might be the D (6 bases). Trimming shortened V by 2 bases and J by 5 bases, and 11 bases separated the two germline ends. This CDR3 region has 14 residues. Germline CDR1 and CDR2: MNHEY and SVGAGI. CDR3 nucleotides: TGTGCCAGCAGTTACGGACAGAGGAGAGATACGCAGTATTTT. Encoded protein: CASSYGQRRDTQYF.

This chain joins TRBV29-1 and TRBJ2-3; D uncertain. This CDR3 has 10 residues. The V end was cut by 3 bases, the J end by 2 bases, with 0 bases between. Germline V gene sequence: CDR1 SQVTM, CDR2 ANQGSEA. The DNA for the CDR3 is TGCAGCGTTGACACAGATACGCAGTATTTT. This gives the protein CSVDTDTQYF.

This rearrangement joins TRBV6-1 to TRBJ2-2; 10 bases map to TRBD2. Germline V lookup: CDR1 MNHNS, CDR2 SASEGT. V was clipped by 8 bases and J by 9 bases; unmatched bases: 6. There are 13 residues in the CDR3. The CDR3 sequence: CASSSGSPRELFF. The CDR3 region has the DNA TGTGCCAGCTCTAGCGGGAGCCCCCGGGAGCTGTTTTTT.

This clonotype was seen ten or more times. The chain joins TRBV27 to TRBJ2-1; TRBD2 agrees at 7 bases. This CDR3 region has 15 residues. The germline CDR1 and CDR2 sequences are MNHEY and SMNVEV (reference sequence). The junction had 11 bases not matched to a gene; V was cut back by 5 bases and J by 7 bases. CDR3 sequence reads: CASSIRRGDGNEQFF. As DNA, the CDR3 is TGTGCCAGCAGTATTCGCCGGGGGGACGGGAATGAGCAGTTCTTC.

This chain joins TRBV6-1 and TRBJ2-3, with D tentatively TRBD2 (6 bases). CDR3 length equals 14 residues. CDR1 and CDR2 (germline): MNHNS, SASEGT. The V end lost 10 bases, the J end lost 2 bases, and 16 bases lay between the germline ends. CDR3 bases: TGTGCCACCGCTTGGGGGGATTCCACAGATACGCAGTATTTT. It codes for CATAWGDSTDTQYF.

This clonotype was detected a few times. V is TRBV7-2 and J is TRBJ1-5, with D perhaps matching TRBD1 (5 bases). Germline values: CDR1 SGHTA, CDR2 FQGNSA. The length of the CDR3 is 14 residues. With 2 bases removed from V and 9 bases from J, the gap between germline ends came to 14 bases. CDR3 nucleotides: TGTGCCAGCAGCTTATCGGAGGGGACGAGGCCCCAGCATTTT. The encoded protein is CASSLSEGTRPQHF.

V is TRBV5-1 and J is TRBJ1-1; 7 nucleotides line up with TRBD1. This CDR3 has 15 residues. The V gene's germline CDR1 is SGHRS and CDR2 YFSETQ. Trimming took 2 bases from V and 5 from J; bases not matched to a gene: 9. The CDR3 region is CASSFQQGRVTEAFF. As DNA, the CDR3 is TGCGCCAGCAGCTTTCAACAGGGGCGCGTTACTGAAGCTTTCTTT.

In its sample, this clonotype was seen many times. The gene calls are TRBV4-3 and TRBJ2-3; no definite D call. Germline V gene sequence: CDR1 LGHNA, CDR2 YSLEER. CDR3 length equals 13 residues. Trimming removed 0 bases at V and 6 bases at J, with 7 bases between. In DNA form, the CDR3 reads TGCGCCAGCAGCCAAGACCCCCGCGATACGCAGTATTTT. Amino acids: CASSQDPRDTQYF.

Points on this clonotype: This could be a read error, since a much larger clone is one nucleotide away. This sequence joins TRBV30 and TRBJ2-1; 11 bases are shared with TRBD2. The CDR3 is 14 residues long. The V segment lost 4 bases and the J segment 6 bases; nucleotides outside the gene matches: 5. Germline V CDR1 and CDR2: GTSNPN, SVGIG (reference sequence). The CDR3 spells CAWIDLAGGNEQFF. In DNA form, the CDR3 reads TGTGCCTGGATTGATCTAGCGGGAGGCAATGAGCAGTTCTTC.

This clonotype was seen at least ten times. The V call is TRBV20-1, the J call TRBJ2-4; the match to TRBD2 covers 15 bases. CDR1 is DFQATT, CDR2 SNEGSKA, per germline (reference sequence). With V trimmed by 7 bases and J by 1 base, 2 bases remained unmatched. This CDR3 contains 15 residues. Here the CDR3 DNA reads TGCAGTGTCGGGACTAGCGGGAGGGCCAAAAACATTCAGTACTTC. Translated: CSVGTSGRAKNIQYF.

The chain carries TRBV13 and TRBJ2-3, with unresolved D. The CDR3 totals 14 residues. The germline gives CDR1 PRHDT, CDR2 FYEKMQ (reference sequence). Trimming removed 5 bases from V and 4 bases from J, with 13 bases in between. CDR3 in amino acids: CASSPGPIADTQYF. CDR3 bases: TGTGCCAGCAGCCCCGGGCCCATCGCAGATACGCAGTATTTT.

In this sample, this clonotype turned up many times. The chain joins TRBV7-2 to TRBJ2-1, with D perhaps being TRBD1 or TRBD2 (5 bases each). Germline V gives CDR1 SGHTA, CDR2 FQGNSA. CDR3 length: 15 amino acids. V lost 1 base to trimming and J lost 2 bases, with 9 bases between them. CDR3 DNA sequence: TGTGCCAGCAGCTTAGGGGGACCGCCCTACAATGAGCAGTTCTTC. Translation gives CASSLGGPPYNEQFF.

This clonotype was picked up a small number of times. V and J are TRBV9 and TRBJ1-4; 11 bases are shared with TRBD1. The CDR3 length is 14 residues. The ends lost 4 bases at V and 10 bases at J; junction bases unmatched: 6. Germline lookup yields CDR1 SGDLS and CDR2 YYNGEE. The CDR3: CASSPRTGGAKLFF. CDR3 DNA: TGTGCCAGCAGCCCCCGGACAGGGGGCGCAAAACTGTTTTTT. Full variable domain (outside the CDR3, taken from reference TRBV9 and TRBJ1-4): DSGVTQTPKHLITATGQRVTLRCSPRSGDLSVYWYQQSLDQGLQFLIQYYNGEERAKGNILERFSAQQFPDLHSELNLSSLELGDSALYFCASSPRTGGAKLFFGSGTQLSVL.

Only a few counts were recorded for this clonotype. The V and J genes are TRBV7-8 and TRBJ2-1, with D hard to call. Trimming pared 5 bases from V and 4 bases from J, leaving 15 bases between. The CDR3 is 15 residues long. In germline, CDR1 is SGHVS, CDR2 FQNEAQ. CDR3: CASSRLYYTYNEQFF. CDR3 in DNA: TGTGCCAGCAGCCGCCTTTACTACACTTACAATGAGCAGTTCTTC.

The sample holds many counts of this clonotype. This rearrangement joins TRBV15 to TRBJ1-5; possible D gene TRBD1, 6 bases. Germline CDR1 LNHNV, CDR2 YYDKDF (reference sequence). CDR3 length equals 17 residues. V was cut by 1 base and J by 6 bases, with 19 bases left in between. CDR3 region: CATSRAEPGRGGQPQHF. Here the CDR3 DNA reads TGTGCCACCAGCAGAGCCGAGCCGGGGAGGGGGGGTCAGCCCCAGCATTTT.

This rearrangement joins TRBV4-3 to TRBJ2-7; 9 bases fit TRBD1. The CDR3 runs 14 residues. With 4 bases clipped from V and 5 bases from J, the junction kept 6 bases outside the gene matches. The germline V gene encodes CDR1 LGHNA and CDR2 YSLEER. The CDR3 protein is CASSPGQGLDEQYF. CDR3 DNA sequence: TGCGCCAGCAGCCCGGGACAGGGACTCGACGAGCAGTACTTC.

The chain has TRBV20-1 and TRBJ2-3; the D gene is possibly TRBD2 (6 bases). V lost 2 bases and J lost 3, with 18 bases in between. In germline, CDR1 is DFQATT, CDR2 SNEGSKA (reference sequence). This CDR3 is built from 16 residues. In DNA, the CDR3 is TGCAGTGCTAGACCCCGAGGAGGGGCCGGAACAGATACGCAGTATTTT. Amino acid sequence: CSARPRGGAGTDTQYF.

This clonotype appeared many times. This chain connects TRBV20-1 to TRBJ2-1, with 16 bases identical to TRBD2. V shed 5 bases, J shed 10 bases, and the junction held 2 bases outside the gene matches. The germline gives CDR1 DFQATT, CDR2 SNEGSKA (reference sequence). CDR3 length equals 13 residues. Here the CDR3 DNA reads TGCAGTGCTTGGGGACTAGCGGGAGGGGAGCAGTTCTTC. Protein: CSAWGLAGGEQFF.

The V gene is TRBV5-4, the J gene TRBJ2-7, with D possibly being TRBD1 or TRBD2 (5 bases each). V lost 3 bases to trimming and J lost 3 bases, with 16 bases between them. The CDR3 is 15 residues long. Germline V CDR1 and CDR2: SGHNT, YYREEE (reference sequence). CDR3 region: CASSWWTGRNYEQYF. CDR3 DNA: TGTGCCAGCAGCTGGTGGACGGGACGCAACTACGAGCAGTACTTC.